There are a few counts of the clone carrying this T cell receptor beta chain. Its antigen is unknown. Trimming at V came to 5 bases and at J to 5 bases, leaving 3 bases not matched to a gene. Germline V gene lookup returns CDR1 PRHDT and CDR2 FYEKMQ (reference sequence). The CDR3 has 12 residues. This record comes from a study of molecular identifiers for immune sequencing clone quantification. Study results and caveats: Clones above 20 RNA copies contained over 97% of effector molecules but under 1% of naive ones. Should identical TCR molecules share a barcode, the sizes of highly expanded clones could be underestimated.

Sorting was used to obtain naive CD8 T cells (CD8+CD4-CCR7+CD45RA+). Previously published methods and listed TCR primers were used for the bulk TCR libraries. TCRdb reprocessed the PCR reads via MiXCR and lists one record per CDR3 protein. The sample yields more than 450,000 distinct CDR3 sequences, about 21% seen once. V and J are TRBV13 and TRBJ2-7; 7 nucleotides match TRBD2. Source material: naive CD8+ T cells from blood, with Jurkat cell RNA spiked in. Described subset: FACS-sorted CD8+CD4-CCR7+CD45RA+ naive T cells. This clonotype was obtained from a human donor in good health. Some libraries in this study had Jurkat cell RNA spiked in. The chain's CDR3 is CASSPSGNEQYF. CDR3 in DNA: TGTGCCAGCAGCCCCAGCGGGAACGAGCAGTACTTC. The whole variable domain, filled in from reference TRBV13 and TRBJ2-7, reads AAGVIQSPRHLIKEKRETATLKCYPIPRHDTVYWYQQGPGQDPQFLISFYEKMQSDKGSIPDRFSAQQFSDYHSELNMSSLELGDSALYFCASSPSGNEQYFGPGTRLTVT.